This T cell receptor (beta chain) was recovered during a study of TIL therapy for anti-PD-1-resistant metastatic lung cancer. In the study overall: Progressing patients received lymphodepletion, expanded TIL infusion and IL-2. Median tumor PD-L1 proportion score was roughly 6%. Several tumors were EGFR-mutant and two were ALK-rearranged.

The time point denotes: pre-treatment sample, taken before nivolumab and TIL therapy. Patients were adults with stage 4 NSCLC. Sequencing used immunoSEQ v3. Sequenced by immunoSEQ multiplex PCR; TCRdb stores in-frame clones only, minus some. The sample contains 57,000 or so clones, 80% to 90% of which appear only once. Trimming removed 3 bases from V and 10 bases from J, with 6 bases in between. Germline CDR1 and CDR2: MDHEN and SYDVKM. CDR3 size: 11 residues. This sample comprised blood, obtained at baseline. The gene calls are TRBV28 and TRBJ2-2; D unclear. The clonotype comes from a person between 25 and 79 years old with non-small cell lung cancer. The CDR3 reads CASSFSMELFF. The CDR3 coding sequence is TGTGCCAGCAGTTTCTCAATGGAGCTGTTTTTT.